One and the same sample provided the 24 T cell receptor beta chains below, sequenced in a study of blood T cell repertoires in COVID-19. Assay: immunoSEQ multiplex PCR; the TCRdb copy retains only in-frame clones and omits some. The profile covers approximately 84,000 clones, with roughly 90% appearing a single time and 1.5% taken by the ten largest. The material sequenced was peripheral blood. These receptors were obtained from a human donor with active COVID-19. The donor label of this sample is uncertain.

This chain's CDR3 is CASRLRLAGHGNEQFF. CDR3 sequence (DNA): TGCGCCAGCAGACTAAGACTAGCGGGGCATGGGAATGAGCAGTTCTTC. The J gene is TRBJ2-1, the V gene TRBV4-3, with 11 bases that match TRBD2. CDR3 length: 16 residues. CDR1 is LGHNA, CDR2 YSLEER, per germline. V dropped 6 bases and J dropped 7; count of bases not matched to a gene: 11.

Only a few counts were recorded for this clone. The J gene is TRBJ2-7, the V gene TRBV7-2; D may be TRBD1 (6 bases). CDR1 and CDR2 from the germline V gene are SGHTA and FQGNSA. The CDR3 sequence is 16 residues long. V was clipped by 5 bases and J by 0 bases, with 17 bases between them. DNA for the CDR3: TGTGCCAGCAGCCCCACTCCCGGCAGGGGCTCCTACGAGCAGTACTTC. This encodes CASSPTPGRGSYEQYF.

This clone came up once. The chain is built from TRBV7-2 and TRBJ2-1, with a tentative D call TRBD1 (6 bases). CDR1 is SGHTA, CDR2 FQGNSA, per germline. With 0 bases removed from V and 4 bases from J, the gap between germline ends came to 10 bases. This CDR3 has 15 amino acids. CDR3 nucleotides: TGTGCCAGCAGCTTAGCGGACAGAGTATACAATGAGCAGTTCTTC. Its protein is CASSLADRVYNEQFF.

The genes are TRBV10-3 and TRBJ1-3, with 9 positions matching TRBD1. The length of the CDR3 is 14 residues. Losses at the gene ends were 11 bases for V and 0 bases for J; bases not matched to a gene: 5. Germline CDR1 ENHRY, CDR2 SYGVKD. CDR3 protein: CAVRQGGSGNTIYF. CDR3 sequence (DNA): TGTGCCGTCCGACAGGGGGGCTCTGGAAACACCATATATTTT.

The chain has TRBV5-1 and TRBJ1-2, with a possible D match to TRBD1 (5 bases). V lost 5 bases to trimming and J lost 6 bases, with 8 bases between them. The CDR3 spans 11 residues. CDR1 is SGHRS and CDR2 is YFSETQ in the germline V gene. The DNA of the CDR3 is TGCGCCAGCAGATTACAGGATGGCTACACCTTC. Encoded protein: CASRLQDGYTF.

The CDR3 region has the DNA TGTGCCAGCAGTCCCTATTGGGAGTCCCGAGCCTACGAGCAGTACTTC. Translation: CASSPYWESRAYEQYF. The rearrangement uses TRBV28 and TRBJ2-7; TRBD2 is a possible D gene (5 bases). Trimming took off 5 bases at V and 2 bases at J, with 19 bases between the two ends. The CDR3 loop spans 16 amino acids. Germline values: CDR1 MDHEN, CDR2 SYDVKM.

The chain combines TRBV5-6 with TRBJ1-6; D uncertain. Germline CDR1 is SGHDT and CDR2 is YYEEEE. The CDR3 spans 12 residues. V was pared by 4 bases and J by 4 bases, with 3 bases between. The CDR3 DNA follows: TGTGCCAGCAGCCTTTATAATTCACCCCTCCACTTT. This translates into CASSLYNSPLHF.

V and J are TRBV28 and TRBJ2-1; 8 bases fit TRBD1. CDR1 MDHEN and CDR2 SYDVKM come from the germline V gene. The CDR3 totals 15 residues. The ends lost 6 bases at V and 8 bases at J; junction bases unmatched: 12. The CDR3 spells CASSPKGQGAYEQFF. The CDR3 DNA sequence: TGTGCCAGCAGCCCTAAAGGCCAGGGGGCATATGAGCAGTTCTTC.

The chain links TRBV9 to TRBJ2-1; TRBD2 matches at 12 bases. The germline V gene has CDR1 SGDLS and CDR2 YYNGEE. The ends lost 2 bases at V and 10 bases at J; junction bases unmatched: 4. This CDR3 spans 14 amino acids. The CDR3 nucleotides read TGTGCCAGCAGCGTGACTAGCGGGGGATCAGAGCAGTTCTTC. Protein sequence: CASSVTSGGSEQFF.

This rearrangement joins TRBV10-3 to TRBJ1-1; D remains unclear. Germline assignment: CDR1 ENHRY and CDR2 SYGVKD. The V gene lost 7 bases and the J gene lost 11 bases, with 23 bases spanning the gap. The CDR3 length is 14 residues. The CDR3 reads CAIIGEGTVGVAFF. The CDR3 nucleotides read TGTGCCATCATCGGAGAGGGTACAGTCGGTGTCGCTTTCTTT.

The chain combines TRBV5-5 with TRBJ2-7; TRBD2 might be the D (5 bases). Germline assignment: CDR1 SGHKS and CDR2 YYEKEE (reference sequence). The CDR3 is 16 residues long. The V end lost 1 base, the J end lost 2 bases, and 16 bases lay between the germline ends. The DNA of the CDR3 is TGTGCCAGCAGCTTGAAGGGAGTGTCTCTTACCTACGAGCAGTACTTC. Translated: CASSLKGVSLTYEQYF.

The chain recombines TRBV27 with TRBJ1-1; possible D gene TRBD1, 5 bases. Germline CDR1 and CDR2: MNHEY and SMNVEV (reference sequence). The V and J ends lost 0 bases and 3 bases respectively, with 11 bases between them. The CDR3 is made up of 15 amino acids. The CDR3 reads CASSLSRPGDTEAFF. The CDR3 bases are TGTGCCAGCAGTTTATCCAGGCCGGGGGACACTGAAGCTTTCTTT.

The CDR3 DNA sequence: TGTGCCAGCAGCTTAGACAGGGTCGACACCGGGGAGCTGTTTTTT. It codes for CASSLDRVDTGELFF. The chain has TRBV7-6 and TRBJ2-2; D is perhaps TRBD1 (6 bases). The V end was cut by 1 base, the J end by 3 bases, with 9 bases between. From germline, CDR1 is SGHVS and CDR2 FNYEAQ. The CDR3 is 15 residues long.

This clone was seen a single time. Written as DNA, the CDR3 is TGCAGTGCTAGTTCCGGGATCGTCCCTAGTGAGCAGTACTTC. Its translation: CSASSGIVPSEQYF. The V call is TRBV20-1, the J call TRBJ2-7, with D possibly TRBD2 on 5 matching bases. Germline-derived CDR1 and CDR2 are DFQATT and SNEGSKA (reference sequence). The CDR3 is made up of 14 amino acids. Trimming took off 3 bases at V and 7 bases at J, with 19 bases between the two ends.

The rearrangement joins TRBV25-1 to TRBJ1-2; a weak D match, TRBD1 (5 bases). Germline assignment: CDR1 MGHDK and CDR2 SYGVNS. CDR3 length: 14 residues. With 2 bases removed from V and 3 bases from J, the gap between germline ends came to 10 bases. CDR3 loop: CASSEMGRDYGYTF. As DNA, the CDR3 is TGTGCCAGCAGTGAAATGGGCAGGGACTATGGCTACACCTTC.

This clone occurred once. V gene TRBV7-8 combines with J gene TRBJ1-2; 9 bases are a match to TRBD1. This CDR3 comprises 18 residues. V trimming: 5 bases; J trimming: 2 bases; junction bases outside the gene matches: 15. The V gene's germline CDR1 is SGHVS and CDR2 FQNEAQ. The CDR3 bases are TGTGCCAGCAGCCAGTTACAGGGGGCGCGACGGGCGAACTATGGCTACACCTTC. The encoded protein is CASSQLQGARRANYGYTF.

The CDR3 reads CASRFRTTSYEQYF. The CDR3 region has the DNA TGTGCCAGCAGGTTTCGGACAACTTCCTACGAGCAGTACTTC. The chain carries TRBV7-6 and TRBJ2-7, with D possibly matching TRBD1 (5 bases). Trimming removed 6 bases at V and 1 base at J, with 13 bases between. CDR1 is SGHVS, CDR2 FNYEAQ, per germline. The CDR3 is 14 amino acids.

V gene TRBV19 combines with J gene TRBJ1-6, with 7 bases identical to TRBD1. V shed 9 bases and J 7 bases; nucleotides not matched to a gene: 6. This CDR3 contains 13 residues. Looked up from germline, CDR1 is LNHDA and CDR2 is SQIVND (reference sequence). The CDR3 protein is CASNTDRNSPLHF. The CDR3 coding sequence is TGTGCCAGCAATACGGACAGGAATTCACCCCTCCACTTT. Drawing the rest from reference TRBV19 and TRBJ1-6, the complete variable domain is DGGITQSPKYLFRKEGQNVTLSCEQNLNHDAMYWYRQDPGQGLRLIYYSQIVNDFQKGDIAEGYSVSREKKESFPLTVTSAQKNPTAFYLCASNTDRNSPLHFGNGTRLTVT.

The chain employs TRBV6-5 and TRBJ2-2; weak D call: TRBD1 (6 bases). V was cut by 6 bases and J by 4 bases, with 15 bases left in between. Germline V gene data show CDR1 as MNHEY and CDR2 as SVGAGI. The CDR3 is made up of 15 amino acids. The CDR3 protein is CASRERTGITGELFF. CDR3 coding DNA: TGTGCCAGCAGAGAGAGAACAGGGATCACCGGGGAGCTGTTTTTT.

CDR3 coding DNA: TGTGCCAGCAGCTTAGGACGGACAGGGTCGAACACTGAAGCTTTCTTT. Its translation: CASSLGRTGSNTEAFF. The rearrangement uses TRBV11-2 and TRBJ1-1; 8 positions match TRBD1. The CDR3 is 16 residues long. Germline V CDR1 and CDR2: SGHAT, FQNNGV. Trimming took 1 base from V and 1 from J; bases not matched to a gene: 5.

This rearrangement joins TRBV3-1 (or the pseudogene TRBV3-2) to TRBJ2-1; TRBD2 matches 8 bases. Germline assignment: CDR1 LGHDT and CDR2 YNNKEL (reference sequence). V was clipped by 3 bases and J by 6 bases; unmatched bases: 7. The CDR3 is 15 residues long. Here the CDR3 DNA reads TGTGCCAGCAGCCAGTTACGGGGGGGCTTCAATGAGCAGTTCTTC. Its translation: CASSQLRGGFNEQFF.

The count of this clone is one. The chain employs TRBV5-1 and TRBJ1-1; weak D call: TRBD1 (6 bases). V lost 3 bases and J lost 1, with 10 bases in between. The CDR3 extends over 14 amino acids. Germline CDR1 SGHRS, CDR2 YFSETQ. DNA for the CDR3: TGCGCCAGCAGCTGGGAAGGGGGGAACACTGAAGCTTTCTTT. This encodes CASSWEGGNTEAFF.

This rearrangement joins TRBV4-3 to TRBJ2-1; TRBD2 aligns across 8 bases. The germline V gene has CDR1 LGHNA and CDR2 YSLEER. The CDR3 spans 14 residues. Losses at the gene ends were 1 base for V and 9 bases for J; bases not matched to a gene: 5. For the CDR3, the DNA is TGCGCCAGCAGCCAAGCGGGGGGGCTCAGTGAGCAGTTCTTC. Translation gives CASSQAGGLSEQFF.

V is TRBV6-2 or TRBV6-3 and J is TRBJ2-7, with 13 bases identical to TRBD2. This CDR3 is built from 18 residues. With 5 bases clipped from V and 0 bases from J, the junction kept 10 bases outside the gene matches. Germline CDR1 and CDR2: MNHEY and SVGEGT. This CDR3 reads CASSDGLAGAPRSYEQYF. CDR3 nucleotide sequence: TGTGCCAGCAGTGACGGACTAGCGGGGGCCCCCCGCTCCTACGAGCAGTACTTC.